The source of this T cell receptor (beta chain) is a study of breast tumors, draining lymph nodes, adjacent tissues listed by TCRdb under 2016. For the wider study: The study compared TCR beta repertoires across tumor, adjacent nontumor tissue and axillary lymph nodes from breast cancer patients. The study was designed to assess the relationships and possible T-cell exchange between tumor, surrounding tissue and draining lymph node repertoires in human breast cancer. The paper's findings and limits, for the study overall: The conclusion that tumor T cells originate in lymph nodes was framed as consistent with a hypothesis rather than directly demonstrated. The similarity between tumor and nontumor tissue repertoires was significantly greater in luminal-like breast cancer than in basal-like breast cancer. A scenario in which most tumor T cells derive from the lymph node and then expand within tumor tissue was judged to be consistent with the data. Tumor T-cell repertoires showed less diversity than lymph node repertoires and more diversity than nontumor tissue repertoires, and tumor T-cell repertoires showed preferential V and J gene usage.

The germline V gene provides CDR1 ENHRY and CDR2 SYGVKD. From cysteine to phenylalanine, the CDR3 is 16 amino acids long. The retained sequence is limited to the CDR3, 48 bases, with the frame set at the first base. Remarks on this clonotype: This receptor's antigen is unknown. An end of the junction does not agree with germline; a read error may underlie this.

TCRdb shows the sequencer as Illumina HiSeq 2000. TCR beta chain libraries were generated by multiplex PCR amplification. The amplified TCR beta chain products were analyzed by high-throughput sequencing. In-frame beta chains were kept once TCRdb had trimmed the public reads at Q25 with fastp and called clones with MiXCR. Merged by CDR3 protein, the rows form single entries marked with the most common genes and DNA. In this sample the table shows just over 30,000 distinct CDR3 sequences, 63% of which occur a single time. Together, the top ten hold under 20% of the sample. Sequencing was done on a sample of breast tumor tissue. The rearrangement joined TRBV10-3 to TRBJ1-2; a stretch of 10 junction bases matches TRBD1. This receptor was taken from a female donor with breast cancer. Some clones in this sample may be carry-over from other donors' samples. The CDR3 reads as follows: CASSYSTGQGGMRYTF. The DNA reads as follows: TGTGCCAGCAGTTACTCGACCGGACAGGGGGGTATGCGCTACACCTTC.